Sequencing of this TCR beta chain was carried out in a study of T cells in Graves' hyperthyroidism and ophthalmopathy. This clonotype was seen only a few times. TCR beta CDR3 sequences were amplified from RNA transcripts. HTBI primers were used for first-round RT-PCR of the TCR CDR3. One entry per CDR3 protein, called by TCRdb with MiXCR from the multiplex PCR reads. The table records 500,000 to 550,000 distinct CDR3 sequences, just under 20% of them present only once. The V and J ends lost 5 bases and 5 bases, in that order; junction bases with no gene match: 9. The germline gives CDR1 SGHDN, CDR2 FVKESK. CDR3 length: 15 residues.

This clonotype originated in a man aged 35 to 55 with Graves' ophthalmopathy. The rearrangement links TRBV14 to TRBJ2-5, with TRBD1 matching over 9 bases. Sequenced: blood. This CDR3 is CASSYDRGIRETQYF. CDR3 sequence (DNA): TGTGCCAGCAGCTACGACAGGGGGATTCGTGAGACCCAGTACTTC.